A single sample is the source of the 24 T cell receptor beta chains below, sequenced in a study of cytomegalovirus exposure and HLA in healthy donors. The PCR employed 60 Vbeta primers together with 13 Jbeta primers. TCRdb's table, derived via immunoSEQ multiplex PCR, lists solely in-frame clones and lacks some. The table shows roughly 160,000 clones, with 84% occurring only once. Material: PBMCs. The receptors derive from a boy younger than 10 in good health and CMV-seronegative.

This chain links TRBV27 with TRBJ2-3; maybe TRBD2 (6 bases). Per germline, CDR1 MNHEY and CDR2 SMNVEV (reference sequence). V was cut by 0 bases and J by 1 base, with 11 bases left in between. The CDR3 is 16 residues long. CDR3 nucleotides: TGTGCCAGCAGTTTATCGTTAGCGGCAGGCACAGATACGCAGTATTTT. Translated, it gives CASSLSLAAGTDTQYF.

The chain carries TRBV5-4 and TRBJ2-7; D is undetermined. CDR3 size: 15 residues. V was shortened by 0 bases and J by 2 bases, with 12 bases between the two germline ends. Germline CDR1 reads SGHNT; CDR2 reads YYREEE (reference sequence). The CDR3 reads CASSLAAAKAYEQYF. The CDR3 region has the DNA TGTGCCAGCAGCTTGGCCGCGGCAAAAGCCTACGAGCAGTACTTC.

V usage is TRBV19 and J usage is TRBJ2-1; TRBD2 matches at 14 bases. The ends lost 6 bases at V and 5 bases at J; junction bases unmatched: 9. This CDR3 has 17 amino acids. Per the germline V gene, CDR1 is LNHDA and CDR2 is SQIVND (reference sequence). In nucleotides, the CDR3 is TGTGCCAGTAGAAGGACTAGCGGGAGGTTGTTGGACAATGAGCAGTTCTTC. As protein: CASRRTSGRLLDNEQFF.

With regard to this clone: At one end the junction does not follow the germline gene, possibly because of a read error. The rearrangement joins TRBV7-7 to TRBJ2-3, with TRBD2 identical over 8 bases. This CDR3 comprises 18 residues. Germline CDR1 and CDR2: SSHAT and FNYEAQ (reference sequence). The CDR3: CASSLEPLTSGTTDTQYF. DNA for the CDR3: TGTGCTAGCAGCTTAGAGCCCCTTACTAGCGGAACCACAGATACGCAGTATTTT.

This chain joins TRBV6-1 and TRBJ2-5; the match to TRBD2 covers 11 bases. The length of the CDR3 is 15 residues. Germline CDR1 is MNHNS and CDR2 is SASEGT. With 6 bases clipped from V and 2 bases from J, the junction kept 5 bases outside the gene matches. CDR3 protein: CASSQGLAVQETQYF. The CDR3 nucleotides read TGTGCCAGCAGCCAGGGACTAGCGGTTCAAGAGACCCAGTACTTC.

This CDR3 is CASSLGGTNTGELFF. The CDR3 DNA sequence: TGTGCCAGCAGCTTAGGCGGGACGAACACCGGGGAGCTGTTTTTT. V usage is TRBV11-2 and J usage is TRBJ2-2; tentative D call: TRBD2 (6 bases). The germline V gene has CDR1 SGHAT and CDR2 FQNNGV. This CDR3 comprises 15 residues. The V and J ends lost 1 base and 0 bases respectively, with 6 bases between them.

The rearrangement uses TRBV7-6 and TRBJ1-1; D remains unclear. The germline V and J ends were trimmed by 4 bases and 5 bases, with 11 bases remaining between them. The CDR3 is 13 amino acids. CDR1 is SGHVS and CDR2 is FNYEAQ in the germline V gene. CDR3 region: CASSSLTGTEAFF. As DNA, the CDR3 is TGTGCCAGCAGCTCCCTGACCGGGACTGAAGCTTTCTTT.

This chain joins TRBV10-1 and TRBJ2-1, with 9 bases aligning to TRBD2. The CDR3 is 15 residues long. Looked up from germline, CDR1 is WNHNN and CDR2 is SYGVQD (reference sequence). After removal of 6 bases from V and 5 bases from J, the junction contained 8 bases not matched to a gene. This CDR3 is CASSLSGRTDNEQFF. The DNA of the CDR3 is TGCGCCAGCAGCCTCAGCGGGAGGACAGACAATGAGCAGTTCTTC.

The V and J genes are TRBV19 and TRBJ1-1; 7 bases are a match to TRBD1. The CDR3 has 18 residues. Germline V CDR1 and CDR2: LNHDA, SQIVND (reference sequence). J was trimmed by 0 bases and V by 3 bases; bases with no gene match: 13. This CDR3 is CASSIRRDPGQMNTEAFF. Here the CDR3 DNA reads TGTGCCAGTAGTATTAGGAGGGACCCGGGACAGATGAACACTGAAGCTTTCTTT.

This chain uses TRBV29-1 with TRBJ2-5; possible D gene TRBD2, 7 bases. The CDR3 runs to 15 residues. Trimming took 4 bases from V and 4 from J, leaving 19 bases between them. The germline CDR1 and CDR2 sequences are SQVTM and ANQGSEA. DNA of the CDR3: TGCAGCGTTGGCCCTAGGGGGGGAGTAGGAGAGACCCAGTACTTC. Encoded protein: CSVGPRGGVGETQYF.

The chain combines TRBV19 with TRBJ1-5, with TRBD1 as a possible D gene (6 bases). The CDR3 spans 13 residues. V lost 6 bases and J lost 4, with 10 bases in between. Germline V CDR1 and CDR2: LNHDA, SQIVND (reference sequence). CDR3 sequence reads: CASRYRENQPQHF. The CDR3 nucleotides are TGTGCCAGTAGGTACAGGGAGAATCAGCCCCAGCATTTT.

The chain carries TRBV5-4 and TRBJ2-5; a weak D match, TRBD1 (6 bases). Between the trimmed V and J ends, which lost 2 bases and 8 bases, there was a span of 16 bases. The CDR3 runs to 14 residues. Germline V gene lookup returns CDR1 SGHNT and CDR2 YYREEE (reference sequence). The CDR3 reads CASSFKDSLETQYF. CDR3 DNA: TGTGCCAGCAGCTTTAAGGACAGTCTTGAAACCCAGTACTTC.

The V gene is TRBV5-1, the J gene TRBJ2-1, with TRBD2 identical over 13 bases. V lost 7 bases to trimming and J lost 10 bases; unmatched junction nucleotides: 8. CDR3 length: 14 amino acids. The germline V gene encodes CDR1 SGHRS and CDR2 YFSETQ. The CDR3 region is CASGRTSGSGEQFF. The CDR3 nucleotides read TGCGCCAGCGGACGGACTAGCGGGAGTGGGGAGCAGTTCTTC. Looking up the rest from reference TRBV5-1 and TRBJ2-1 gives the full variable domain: KAGVTQTPRYLIKTRGQQVTLSCSPISGHRSVSWYQQTPGQGLQFLFEYFSETQRNKGNFPGRFSGRQFSNSRSEMNVSTLELGDSALYLCASGRTSGSGEQFFGPGTRLTVL.

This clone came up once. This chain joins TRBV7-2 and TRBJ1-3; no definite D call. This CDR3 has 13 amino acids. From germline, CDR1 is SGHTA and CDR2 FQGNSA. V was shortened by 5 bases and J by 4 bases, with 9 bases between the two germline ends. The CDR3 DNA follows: TGTGCCAGCAGCCAGAGGGCGGGAAACACCATATATTTT. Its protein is CASSQRAGNTIYF.

The CDR3 loop is CASSIRGPNGPQHF. The CDR3 bases are TGTGCCAGTAGTATAAGAGGGCCTAACGGGCCCCAGCATTTT. The chain employs TRBV19 and TRBJ1-5; no definite D call. This CDR3 comprises 14 residues. Germline V gene lookup returns CDR1 LNHDA and CDR2 SQIVND (reference sequence). V gave up 2 bases and J gave up 9 bases, with 14 bases separating them.

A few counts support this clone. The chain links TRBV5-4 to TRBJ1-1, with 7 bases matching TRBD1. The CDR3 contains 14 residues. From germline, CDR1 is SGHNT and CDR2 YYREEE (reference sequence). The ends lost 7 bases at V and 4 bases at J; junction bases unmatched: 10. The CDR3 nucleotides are TGTGCCAGCGGTGACAGGGTAGGATCCACTGAAGCTTTCTTT. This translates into CASGDRVGSTEAFF.

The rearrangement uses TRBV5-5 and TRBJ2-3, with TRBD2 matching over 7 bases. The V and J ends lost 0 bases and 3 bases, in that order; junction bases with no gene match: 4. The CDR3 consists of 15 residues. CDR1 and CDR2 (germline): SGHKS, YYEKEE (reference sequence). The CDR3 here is CASSLGAGETDTQYF. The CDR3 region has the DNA TGTGCCAGCAGCTTGGGGGCGGGAGAAACAGATACGCAGTATTTT. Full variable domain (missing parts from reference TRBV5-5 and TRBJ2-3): DAGVTQSPTHLIKTRGQQVTLRCSPISGHKSVSWYQQVLGQGPQFIFQYYEKEERGRGNFPDRFSARQFPNYSSELNVNALLLGDSALYLCASSLGAGETDTQYFGPGTRLTVL.

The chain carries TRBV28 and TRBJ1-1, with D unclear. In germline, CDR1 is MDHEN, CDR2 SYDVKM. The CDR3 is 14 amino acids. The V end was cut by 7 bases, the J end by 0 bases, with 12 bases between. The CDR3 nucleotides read TGTGCCAGCAACGGACTGAGCATGAACACTGAAGCTTTCTTT. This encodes CASNGLSMNTEAFF.

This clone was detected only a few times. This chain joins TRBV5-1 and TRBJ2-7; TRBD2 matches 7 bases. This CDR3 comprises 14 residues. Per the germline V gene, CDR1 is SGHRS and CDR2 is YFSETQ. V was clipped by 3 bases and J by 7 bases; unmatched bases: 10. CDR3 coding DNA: TGCGCCAGCAGCTATAGCGGGCTGTTTAGGGAGCAGTACTTC. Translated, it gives CASSYSGLFREQYF.

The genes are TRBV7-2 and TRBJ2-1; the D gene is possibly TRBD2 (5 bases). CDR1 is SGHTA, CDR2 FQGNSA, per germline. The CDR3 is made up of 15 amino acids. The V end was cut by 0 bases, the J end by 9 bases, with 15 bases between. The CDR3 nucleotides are TGTGCCAGCAGCTTAGCAGGACTTACTACCGGTGAGCAGTTCTTC. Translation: CASSLAGLTTGEQFF.

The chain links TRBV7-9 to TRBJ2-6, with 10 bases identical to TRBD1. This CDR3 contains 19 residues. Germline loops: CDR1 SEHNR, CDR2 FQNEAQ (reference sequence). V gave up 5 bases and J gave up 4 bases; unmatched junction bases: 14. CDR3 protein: CASSPFLGQGREGANVLTF. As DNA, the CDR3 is TGTGCCAGCAGCCCCTTCCTGGGACAGGGGCGGGAGGGGGCCAACGTCCTGACTTTC.

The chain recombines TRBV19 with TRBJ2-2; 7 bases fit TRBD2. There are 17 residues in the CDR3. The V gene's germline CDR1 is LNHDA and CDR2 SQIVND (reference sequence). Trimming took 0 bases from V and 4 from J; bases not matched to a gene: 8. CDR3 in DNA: TGTGCCAGTAGTATAGAACCTATCCGCGGGAGCACCGGGGAGCTGTTTTTT. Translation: CASSIEPIRGSTGELFF.

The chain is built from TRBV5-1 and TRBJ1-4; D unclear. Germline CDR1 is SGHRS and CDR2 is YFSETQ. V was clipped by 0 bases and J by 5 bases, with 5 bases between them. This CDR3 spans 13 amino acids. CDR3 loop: CASSLVSNEKLFF. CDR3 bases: TGCGCCAGCAGCTTGGTTTCGAATGAAAAACTGTTTTTT.

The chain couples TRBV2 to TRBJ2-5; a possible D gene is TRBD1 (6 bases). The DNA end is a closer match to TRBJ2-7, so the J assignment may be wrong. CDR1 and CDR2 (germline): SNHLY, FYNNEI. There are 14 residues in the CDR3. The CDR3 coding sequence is TGTGCCATCCTAGAGGGGGACAACTCCTACGAGCAGTACTTC. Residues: CAILEGDNSYEQYF.